The 16 T cell receptor beta chains given below trace back to one sample, sequenced in a study of regulatory T cells in long-lasting Graves disease. Time point meaning: newly diagnosed GD, antithyroid drugs for less than 3 months. Researchers made the TCR library from RNA that was extracted from PBMCs. Construction of TCR beta libraries relied on iRepertoire HTBI primers and on Arm-PCR targeting CDR3 regions. One entry per CDR3 protein results from TCRdb running MiXCR on the multiplex PCR reads. The sample shows 350,000 to 550,000 distinct CDR3 sequences, around 15% of them seen only once. The data also belong to a second study, concerning T cells in Graves' hyperthyroidism and ophthalmopathy.

The specimen was peripheral blood mononuclear cells (PBMCs), collected at new diagnosis, from a patient treated with antithyroid drugs. The receptors were sampled from a woman aged 50 to 65 with Graves disease.

This clonotype was observed many times. CDR3 amino acids: CASSVIPMPAGTEQFF. In DNA form, the CDR3 reads TGTGCCAGCAGTGTAATACCCATGCCCGCCGGGACGGAGCAGTTCTTC. The chain is built from TRBV2 and TRBJ2-5; D tentatively fits TRBD1 or TRBD2 (5 bases each). The J call may be incorrect, as the DNA end agrees better with TRBJ2-1. The CDR3 runs 16 residues. Germline V gene data show CDR1 as SNHLY and CDR2 as FYNNEI.

This clonotype was detected ten times or more. This chain links TRBV28 with TRBJ1-6; no definite D call. The V gene's germline CDR1 is MDHEN and CDR2 SYDVKM. The CDR3 contains 14 residues. Between the trimmed V and J ends, which lost 4 bases and 7 bases, there was a span of 11 bases. The CDR3 bases are TGTGCCAGCAGTTCCTCGGGGTTCAATTCACCCCTCCACTTT. This sequence encodes CASSSSGFNSPLHF.

The V and J genes are TRBV5-1 and TRBJ1-1; TRBD1 is a possible D gene (6 bases). CDR3 length: 16 amino acids. Trimming took off 4 bases at V and 3 bases at J, with 19 bases between the two ends. Per germline, CDR1 SGHRS and CDR2 YFSETQ. CDR3 nucleotides: TGCGCCAGCAGCCCGTCCGTGGGGGGCGCGGACACTGAAGCTTTCTTT. This codes for CASSPSVGGADTEAFF.

This clonotype has ten or more counts. This chain uses TRBV14 with TRBJ2-1, with TRBD2 matching 7 bases. V was clipped by 1 base and J by 2 bases; unmatched bases: 5. CDR3 size: 16 residues. CDR1 is SGHDN, CDR2 FVKESK, per germline. CDR3 sequence (DNA): TGTGCCAGCAGCCAAGGGAGCGGGATTCCCTACAATGAGCAGTTCTTC. Translated, it gives CASSQGSGIPYNEQFF.

This clonotype occurred many times. This chain links TRBV6-2 or TRBV6-3 with TRBJ2-2; possibly TRBD2 for D (6 bases). Germline V gene data show CDR1 as MNHEY and CDR2 as SVGEGT. V lost 5 bases and J lost 4, with 14 bases in between. The CDR3 length is 15 residues. CDR3 sequence: CASSPAGGATGELFF. As DNA, the CDR3 is TGTGCCAGCAGTCCTGCCGGGGGAGCCACCGGGGAGCTGTTTTTT.

This clonotype was seen only a few times. This chain's CDR3 is CASSLVSGGMRSEQFF. The CDR3 DNA sequence: TGTGCCAGCAGCTTAGTGTCCGGAGGAATGCGGTCTGAGCAGTTCTTC. The J gene is TRBJ2-1, the V gene TRBV7-9, with a weak D call TRBD2 (5 bases). The V end lost 1 base, the J end lost 9 bases, and 19 bases lay between the germline ends. Germline CDR1 and CDR2: SEHNR and FQNEAQ (reference sequence). The CDR3 consists of 16 residues.

The sample holds many counts of this clonotype. The V and J genes are TRBV2 and TRBJ2-7; no definite D call. Trimming left V 4 bases short and J 6 bases short, with 22 bases between. CDR3 length: 16 amino acids. Germline loops: CDR1 SNHLY, CDR2 FYNNEI. CDR3 sequence reads: CASSGKAASRLGEQYF. Here the CDR3 DNA reads TGTGCCAGCAGTGGGAAGGCGGCTTCCCGTTTGGGCGAGCAGTACTTC.

This rearrangement joins TRBV7-3 to TRBJ2-6, with TRBD2 matching 8 bases. Germline V lookup: CDR1 SGHTA, CDR2 FQGTGA. Trimming cost V 2 bases and J 0 bases; bases outside gene matches: 12. This CDR3 has 20 residues. The CDR3 nucleotides are TGTGCCAGCAGCTTACGGGGGGGCGCCCCGGAAGGCTCTGGGGCCAACGTCCTGACTTTC. It specifies CASSLRGGAPEGSGANVLTF.

The chain links TRBV10-1 to TRBJ2-2; D uncertain. Germline V lookup: CDR1 WNHNN, CDR2 SYGVQD (reference sequence). V was pared by 5 bases and J by 0 bases, with 13 bases between. CDR3 length: 16 residues. The CDR3 loop is CASSKQKGANTGELFF. CDR3 nucleotides: TGCGCCAGCAGTAAACAGAAAGGCGCGAACACCGGGGAGCTGTTTTTT.

This clonotype was seen at least ten times. The chain recombines TRBV28 with TRBJ2-1; 8 bases align to TRBD2. CDR3 length equals 15 residues. Germline V gives CDR1 MDHEN, CDR2 SYDVKM. Unmatched junction bases numbered 5, after V lost 7 bases and J lost 0 bases. In DNA, the CDR3 is TGTGCCAGCACCAAGCGGGGGAGCTCCTACAATGAGCAGTTCTTC. It yields the protein CASTKRGSSYNEQFF.

In its sample, this clonotype was seen many times. The V and J genes are TRBV19 and TRBJ2-3, with 10 nucleotides matching TRBD2. In germline, CDR1 is LNHDA, CDR2 SQIVND (reference sequence). Germline trimming cut 2 bases from V and 4 bases from J; bases unmatched to any gene: 3. The CDR3 covers 15 residues. The CDR3 is CASSILAGAADTQYF. CDR3 DNA: TGTGCCAGTAGTATACTAGCGGGAGCAGCAGATACGCAGTATTTT.

This clonotype was seen more than once but under ten times. This chain joins TRBV7-9 and TRBJ2-2, with 15 bases matching TRBD2. Germline CDR1 reads SEHNR; CDR2 reads FQNEAQ (reference sequence). V dropped 5 bases and J dropped 1; count of bases not matched to a gene: 2. This CDR3 is 17 amino acids long. The CDR3 region is CASSPGLAGGNTGELFF. The DNA of the CDR3 is TGTGCCAGCAGCCCGGGACTAGCGGGAGGGAACACCGGGGAGCTGTTTTTT.

This clonotype was recorded many times. The chain is built from TRBV7-8 and TRBJ2-1; 8 nucleotides align to TRBD2. Losses at the gene ends were 1 base for V and 7 bases for J; bases not matched to a gene: 12. The germline V gene has CDR1 SGHVS and CDR2 FQNEAQ. This CDR3 region has 17 residues. The CDR3 protein is CASSLGYPGGPRNEQFF. For the CDR3, the DNA is TGTGCCAGCAGCTTAGGATATCCGGGAGGGCCGAGAAATGAGCAGTTCTTC.

This clonotype showed up many times. The DNA of the CDR3 is TGTGCCAGCAGCATGCTAGCGGGAGTTAACAATGAGCAGTTCTTC. Residues: CASSMLAGVNNEQFF. The genes are TRBV3-1 and TRBJ2-1; 10 nucleotides match TRBD2. V lost 5 bases and J lost 5; bases outside the gene matches: 6. The length of the CDR3 is 15 residues. Looked up from germline, CDR1 is LGHDT and CDR2 is YNNKEL (reference sequence).

This clonotype was detected many times. The chain links TRBV2 to TRBJ1-1, with D possibly matching TRBD1 (5 bases). Per the germline V gene, CDR1 is SNHLY and CDR2 is FYNNEI. CDR3 length: 13 residues. V was shortened by 3 bases and J by 2 bases, with 7 bases between the two germline ends. CDR3: CASSDRVNTEAFF. DNA for the CDR3: TGTGCCAGCAGTGACAGGGTAAACACTGAAGCTTTCTTT.

This clonotype was counted ten times or more. The V and J genes are TRBV12-3 or TRBV12-4 and TRBJ2-3; the match to TRBD2 covers 8 bases. The J segment lost 0 bases and the V segment lost 4 bases, leaving 3 bases of the junction unmatched. The CDR3 sequence is 15 residues long. The CDR3 DNA reads as TGTGCCAGCAGTTGGTCTAGCGGGAGCACAGATACGCAGTATTTT. Amino acid sequence: CASSWSSGSTDTQYF.